Below are 24 T cell receptor beta chains sequenced from a single sample in a study of cytomegalovirus exposure and HLA in healthy donors. Amplification used 60 Vbeta primers and 13 Jbeta primers. The method was immunoSEQ multiplex PCR; TCRdb's version includes in-frame clones alone and lacks a portion of them. Here the sample spans roughly 100,000 clones, around three fifths being singletons. The sample was PBMCs. The receptor source for this set is a boy younger than 18 in good health and CMV-seropositive.

The V and J genes are TRBV5-1 and TRBJ2-7, with TRBD1 as a possible D gene (5 bases). The CDR3 length is 14 residues. The V and J ends lost 4 bases and 6 bases respectively, with 17 bases between them. CDR1 SGHRS and CDR2 YFSETQ come from the germline V gene. The CDR3 protein is CASSRSTGEGEQYF. In nucleotides, the CDR3 is TGCGCCAGCAGCAGATCAACAGGTGAAGGCGAGCAGTACTTC. Together with reference TRBV5-1 and TRBJ2-7, the CDR3 gives the full variable domain: KAGVTQTPRYLIKTRGQQVTLSCSPISGHRSVSWYQQTPGQGLQFLFEYFSETQRNKGNFPGRFSGRQFSNSRSEMNVSTLELGDSALYLCASSRSTGEGEQYFGPGTRLTVT.

The rearrangement joins TRBV11-2 to TRBJ1-3; TRBD1 agrees at 8 bases. V gave up 3 bases and J gave up 3 bases; unmatched junction bases: 4. The V gene's germline CDR1 is SGHAT and CDR2 FQNNGV. CDR3 length equals 15 residues. The CDR3 sequence is CASSFQGAIGNTIYF. CDR3 bases: TGTGCCAGCAGCTTCCAGGGGGCTATTGGAAACACCATATATTTT.

The chain employs TRBV7-8 and TRBJ1-4; 7 bases are shared with TRBD1. The CDR3 has 16 residues. V dropped 4 bases and J dropped 4; count of bases not matched to a gene: 9. CDR1 and CDR2 (germline): SGHVS, FQNEAQ. The CDR3 DNA reads as TGTGCCAGCAGCTGGGAAGAGGGGGCGGGTAATGAAAAACTGTTTTTT. Residues: CASSWEEGAGNEKLFF.

The chain couples TRBV5-4 to TRBJ2-3; D is ambiguous. V shed 5 bases and J shed 1 base, with 8 bases lying between them. From germline, CDR1 is SGHNT and CDR2 YYREEE (reference sequence). This CDR3 has 13 amino acids. In DNA, the CDR3 is TGTGCCAGCAGTCTCTCTGGCACAGATACGCAGTATTTT. Its translation: CASSLSGTDTQYF. Full variable domain (missing parts from reference TRBV5-4 and TRBJ2-3): ETGVTQSPTHLIKTRGQQVTLRCSSQSGHNTVSWYQQALGQGPQFIFQYYREEENGRGNFPPRFSGLQFPNYSSELNVNALELDDSALYLCASSLSGTDTQYFGPGTRLTVL.

The chain uses TRBV5-1 and TRBJ1-5; a possible D gene is TRBD1 (6 bases). The CDR3 totals 16 residues. In germline, CDR1 is SGHRS, CDR2 YFSETQ. Trimming left V 0 bases short and J 2 bases short, with 12 bases between. The CDR3 nucleotides read TGCGCCAGCAGCTTGGGCCATGGGGGCGGCAATCAGCCCCAGCATTTT. This gives the protein CASSLGHGGGNQPQHF.

This clone was observed a few times. The rearrangement uses TRBV6-6 and TRBJ2-1, with a tentative D call TRBD2 (6 bases). Germline V gene data show CDR1 as MNHNY and CDR2 as SVGAGI (reference sequence). The CDR3 contains 14 residues. The V gene lost 11 bases and the J gene lost 5 bases, with 19 bases spanning the gap. In nucleotides, the CDR3 is TGTGCCGGATTGGGGGGAGGCGGTAACAATGAGCAGTTCTTC. It codes for CAGLGGGGNNEQFF.

The gene calls are TRBV7-2 and TRBJ1-1; D call uncertain. Deletions cut 1 base from V and 1 base from J, with 4 bases between. This CDR3 comprises 13 residues. Per the germline V gene, CDR1 is SGHTA and CDR2 is FQGNSA. As DNA, the CDR3 is TGTGCCAGCAGCTTAGGAGCGAACACTGAAGCTTTCTTT. Translated: CASSLGANTEAFF.

This clone appeared a few times. The gene calls are TRBV7-2 and TRBJ2-7, with D possibly TRBD2 on 6 matching bases. Trimming stripped 5 bases from V and 2 bases from J, with 16 bases between. Germline V gene data show CDR1 as SGHTA and CDR2 as FQGNSA. The CDR3 is 15 residues long. The DNA of the CDR3 is TGTGCCAGCAGCCTCTCGGGGGTATTAACCTACGAGCAGTACTTC. Its protein product is CASSLSGVLTYEQYF. Based on the CDR3 plus reference TRBV7-2 and TRBJ2-7, the full variable domain is GAGVSQSPSNKVTEKGKDVELRCDPISGHTALYWYRQSLGQGLEFLIYFQGNSAPDKSGLPSDRFSAERTGGSVSTLTIQRTQQEDSAVYLCASSLSGVLTYEQYFGPGTRLTVT.

This clone has a handful of counts. The genes are TRBV6-1 and TRBJ2-3; D is perhaps TRBD2 (7 bases). V dropped 7 bases and J dropped 6 bases, with 14 bases sitting between them. Germline loops: CDR1 MNHNS, CDR2 SASEGT. The CDR3 consists of 13 residues. CDR3 residues: CASKLGGRDTQYF. CDR3 nucleotide sequence: TGTGCCAGCAAATTGGGGGGGCGTGATACGCAGTATTTT.

The chain couples TRBV5-1 to TRBJ2-7; D uncertain. This CDR3 comprises 14 residues. Per the germline V gene, CDR1 is SGHRS and CDR2 is YFSETQ. Trimming shortened V by 4 bases and J by 4 bases, and 15 bases separated the two germline ends. CDR3 in amino acids: CASSDTVWSYEQYF. The CDR3, as DNA: TGCGCCAGCAGCGACACCGTGTGGTCTTACGAGCAGTACTTC.

This clone was seen only once. The genes are TRBV19 and TRBJ2-2; D not certain. Between the trimmed V and J ends, which lost 11 bases and 6 bases, there was a span of 13 bases. The CDR3 runs to 12 residues. Germline V gives CDR1 LNHDA, CDR2 SQIVND (reference sequence). CDR3 amino acids: CASSSVPGELFF. The CDR3 DNA sequence: TGTGCCTCCTCATCGGTCCCCGGGGAGCTGTTTTTT.

The chain employs TRBV6-5 and TRBJ2-7; a possible D gene is TRBD1 (6 bases). The CDR3 has 12 residues. Germline CDR1 and CDR2: MNHEY and SVGAGI. V shed 6 bases and J shed 3 bases, with 9 bases lying between them. The CDR3 DNA sequence: TGTGCCAGCAGGGACAGTGTCTACGAGCAGTACTTC. Its translation is CASRDSVYEQYF.

V gene TRBV7-9 combines with J gene TRBJ1-2, with TRBD1 matching 7 bases. Germline CDR1 is SEHNR and CDR2 is FQNEAQ (reference sequence). The CDR3 has 13 residues. V lost 5 bases to trimming and J lost 5 bases; unmatched junction nucleotides: 5. The DNA of the CDR3 is TGTGCCAGCAGCCCTACAGGGGCTTATGGCTACACCTTC. Translating gives CASSPTGAYGYTF.

The genes are TRBV5-1 and TRBJ2-7; unclear D gene. The length of the CDR3 is 13 residues. V was pared by 5 bases and J by 3 bases, with 12 bases between. Germline CDR1 is SGHRS and CDR2 is YFSETQ. The CDR3 DNA reads TGCGCCAGCAGAGTTGGCGGAAACTACGAGCAGTACTTC. It is translated as CASRVGGNYEQYF.

This clone occurred a few times. This chain joins TRBV6-1 and TRBJ1-1; D not resolved. The CDR3 totals 12 residues. The germline V and J ends were trimmed by 2 bases and 4 bases, with 5 bases remaining between them. Germline V gene lookup returns CDR1 MNHNS and CDR2 SASEGT. CDR3 nucleotide sequence: TGTGCCAGCAGTGAACGGGGCACTGAAGCTTTCTTT. Translation gives CASSERGTEAFF.

This clone was recorded a few times. One junction end disagrees with the germline gene, perhaps due to a read error. V and J are TRBV6-5 and TRBJ1-2, with 8 bases fitting TRBD1. The CDR3 runs to 13 residues. Per germline, CDR1 MNHEY and CDR2 SVGAGI. The CDR3 loop is CASSYPGGAGYPF. The CDR3, as DNA: TGTGCCAGCAGTTACCCAGGGGGCGCAGGCTACCCCTTC.

The chain couples TRBV9 to TRBJ2-7; 7 bases match TRBD2. Trimming took 3 bases from V and 3 from J; bases not matched to a gene: 6. Looked up from germline, CDR1 is SGDLS and CDR2 is YYNGEE. The CDR3 is 14 residues long. The CDR3 bases are TGTGCCAGCAGCGCGAGCGGGGAAGGCTACGAGCAGTACTTC. The encoded protein is CASSASGEGYEQYF.

The chain employs TRBV15 and TRBJ2-6, with 8 bases fitting TRBD2. The CDR3 is made up of 17 amino acids. Germline assignment: CDR1 LNHNV and CDR2 YYDKDF (reference sequence). The trim removed 4 bases at V and 1 base at J, leaving 6 bases unmatched. CDR3 DNA sequence: TGTGCCACCAGCATCGTTGGCGGGGGGTCTGGGGCCAACGTCCTGACTTTC. Protein: CATSIVGGGSGANVLTF.

This chain joins TRBV6-1 and TRBJ1-2, with no clear D. Trimming stripped 5 bases from V and 7 bases from J, with 8 bases between. The CDR3 runs 11 residues. In germline, CDR1 is MNHNS, CDR2 SASEGT. The DNA of the CDR3 is TGTGCCAGCAGTCGAGGGAGTGGCTACACCTTC. It is translated as CASSRGSGYTF.

V gene TRBV2 combines with J gene TRBJ1-1; 8 nucleotides align to TRBD1. V lost 4 bases to trimming and J lost 0 bases; unmatched junction nucleotides: 4. Looked up from germline, CDR1 is SNHLY and CDR2 is FYNNEI. This CDR3 is built from 15 residues. CDR3: CASSARQGLNTEAFF. DNA for the CDR3: TGTGCCAGCAGTGCTAGACAGGGGTTGAACACTGAAGCTTTCTTT.

This chain connects TRBV10-3 to TRBJ1-3, with D perhaps TRBD1 (5 bases). The CDR3 loop spans 14 amino acids. V was cut by 9 bases and J by 0 bases, with 12 bases left in between. Germline V lookup: CDR1 ENHRY, CDR2 SYGVKD. Here the CDR3 reads CAIQTASSGNTIYF. CDR3 in DNA: TGTGCCATACAGACAGCATCCTCTGGAAACACCATATATTTT.

The rearrangement joins TRBV7-7 to TRBJ2-3; D possibly corresponds to TRBD1 (5 bases). The CDR3 contains 14 residues. Germline values: CDR1 SSHAT, CDR2 FNYEAQ (reference sequence). The CDR3 is CASSSNRGSDTQYF. The DNA for the CDR3 is TGTGCTAGCTCTTCGAATAGGGGCTCAGATACGCAGTATTTT.

V and J are TRBV27 and TRBJ2-7; 7 bases line up with TRBD1. This CDR3 is 18 amino acids long. CDR1 MNHEY and CDR2 SMNVEV come from the germline V gene (reference sequence). V dropped 6 bases and J dropped 5; count of bases not matched to a gene: 22. CDR3 protein: CASSLRVPPGTVENEQYF. In DNA, the CDR3 is TGTGCCAGCAGCCTCAGGGTTCCTCCCGGGACAGTGGAAAACGAGCAGTACTTC.

This clone was counted between two and nine times. The V and J genes are TRBV12-5 and TRBJ2-2; a possible D gene is TRBD2 (5 bases). CDR1 LGHNT and CDR2 FRNRAP come from the germline V gene. Trimming pared 4 bases from V and 6 bases from J, leaving 12 bases between. The CDR3 is made up of 14 amino acids. CDR3 nucleotides: TGTGCTAGTGGTTCGATCGGGGTTTCCGGGGAGCTGTTTTTT. It is translated as CASGSIGVSGELFF.